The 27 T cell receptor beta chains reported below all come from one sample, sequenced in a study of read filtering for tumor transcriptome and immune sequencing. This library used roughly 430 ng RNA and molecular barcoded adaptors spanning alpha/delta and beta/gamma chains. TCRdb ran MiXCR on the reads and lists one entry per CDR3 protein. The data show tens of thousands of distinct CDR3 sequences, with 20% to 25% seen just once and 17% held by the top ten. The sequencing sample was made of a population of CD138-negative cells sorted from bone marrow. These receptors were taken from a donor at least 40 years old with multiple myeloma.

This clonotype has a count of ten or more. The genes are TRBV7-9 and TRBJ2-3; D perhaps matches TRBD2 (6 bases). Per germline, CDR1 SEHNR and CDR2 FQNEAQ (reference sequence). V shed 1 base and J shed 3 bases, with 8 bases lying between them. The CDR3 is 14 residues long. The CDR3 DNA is TGTGCCAGCAGCTTAGGTGCGGGGACAGATACGCAGTATTTT. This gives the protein CASSLGAGTDTQYF.

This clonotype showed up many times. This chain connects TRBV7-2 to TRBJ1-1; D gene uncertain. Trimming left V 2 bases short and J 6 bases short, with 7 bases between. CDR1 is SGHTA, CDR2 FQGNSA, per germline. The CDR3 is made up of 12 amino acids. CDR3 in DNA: TGTGCCAGCAGCTTAAGGTTACCTGAAGCTTTCTTT. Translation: CASSLRLPEAFF.

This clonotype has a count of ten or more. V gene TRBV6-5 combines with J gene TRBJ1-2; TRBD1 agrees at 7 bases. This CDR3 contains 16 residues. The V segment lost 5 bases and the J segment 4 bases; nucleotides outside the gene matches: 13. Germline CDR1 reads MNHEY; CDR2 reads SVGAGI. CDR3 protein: CASSTNRGGSSYGYTF. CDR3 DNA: TGTGCCAGCAGTACAAACAGGGGAGGTTCTAGCTATGGCTACACCTTC.

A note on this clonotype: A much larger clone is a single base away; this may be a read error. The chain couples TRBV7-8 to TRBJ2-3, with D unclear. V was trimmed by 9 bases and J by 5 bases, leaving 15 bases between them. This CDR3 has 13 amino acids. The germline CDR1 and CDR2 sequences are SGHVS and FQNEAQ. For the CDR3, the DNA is TGTGCCAGAAGTCAGAGGTTAGGAGATACGCAGTATTTT. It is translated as CARSQRLGDTQYF.

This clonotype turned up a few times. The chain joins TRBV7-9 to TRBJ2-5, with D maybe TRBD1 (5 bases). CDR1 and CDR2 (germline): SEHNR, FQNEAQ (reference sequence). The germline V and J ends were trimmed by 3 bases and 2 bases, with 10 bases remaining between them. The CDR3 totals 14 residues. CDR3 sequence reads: CASSFFRDQETQYF. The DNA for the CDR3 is TGTGCCAGCAGCTTCTTCAGGGATCAAGAGACCCAGTACTTC.

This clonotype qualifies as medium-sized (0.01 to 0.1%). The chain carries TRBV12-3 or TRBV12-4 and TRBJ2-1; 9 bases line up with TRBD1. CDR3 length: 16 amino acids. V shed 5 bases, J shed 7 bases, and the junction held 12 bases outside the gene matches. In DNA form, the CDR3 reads TGTGCCAGCAGTCTCCTTACAGGGGGCGTTTTGAATGAGCAGTTCTTC. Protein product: CASSLLTGGVLNEQFF.

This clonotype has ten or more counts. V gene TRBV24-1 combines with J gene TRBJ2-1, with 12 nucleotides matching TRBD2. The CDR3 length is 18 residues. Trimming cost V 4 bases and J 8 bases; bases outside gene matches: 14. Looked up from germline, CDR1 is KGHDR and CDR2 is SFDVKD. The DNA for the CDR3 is TGTGCCACCAGTGACCAATTACTAGCGGGAGGAACAAGGGATGAGCAGTTCTTC. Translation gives CATSDQLLAGGTRDEQFF.

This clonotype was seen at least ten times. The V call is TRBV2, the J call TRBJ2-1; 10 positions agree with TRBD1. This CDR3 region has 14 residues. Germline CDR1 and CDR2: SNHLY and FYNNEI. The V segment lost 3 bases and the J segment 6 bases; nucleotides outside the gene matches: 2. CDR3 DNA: TGTGCCAGCAGTGAGGGACAGGGGAGCAATGAGCAGTTCTTC. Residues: CASSEGQGSNEQFF.

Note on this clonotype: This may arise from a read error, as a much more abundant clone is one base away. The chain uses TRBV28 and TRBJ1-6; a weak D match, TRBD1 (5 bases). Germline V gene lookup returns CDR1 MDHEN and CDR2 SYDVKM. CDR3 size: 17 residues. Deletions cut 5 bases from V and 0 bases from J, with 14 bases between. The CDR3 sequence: CASSPHGGSSYNSPLHF. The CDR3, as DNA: TGTGCCAGCAGTCCCCACGGGGGAAGCTCCTATAATTCACCCCTCCACTTT.

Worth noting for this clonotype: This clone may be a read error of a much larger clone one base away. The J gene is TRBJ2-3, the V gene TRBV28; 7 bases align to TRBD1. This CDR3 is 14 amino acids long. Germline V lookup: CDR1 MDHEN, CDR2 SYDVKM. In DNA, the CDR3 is TGTGCCAGCAGTCCGCCGACAGGGACAGATACGCGGTATTTT. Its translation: CASSPPTGTDTRYF.

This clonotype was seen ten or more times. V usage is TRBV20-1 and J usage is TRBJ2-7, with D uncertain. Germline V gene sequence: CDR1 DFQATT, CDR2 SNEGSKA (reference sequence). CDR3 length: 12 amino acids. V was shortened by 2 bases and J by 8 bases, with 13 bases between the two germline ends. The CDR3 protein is CSARNTLDKQYF. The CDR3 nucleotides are TGCAGTGCTAGAAACACCCTGGATAAGCAGTACTTC.

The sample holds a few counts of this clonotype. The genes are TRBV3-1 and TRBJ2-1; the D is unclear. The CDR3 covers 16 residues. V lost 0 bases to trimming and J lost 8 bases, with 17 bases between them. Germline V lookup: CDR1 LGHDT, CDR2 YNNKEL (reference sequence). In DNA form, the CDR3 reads TGTGCCAGCAGCCAAGAACCCGAATTCTCGGTCTATGAGCAGTTCTTC. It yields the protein CASSQEPEFSVYEQFF.

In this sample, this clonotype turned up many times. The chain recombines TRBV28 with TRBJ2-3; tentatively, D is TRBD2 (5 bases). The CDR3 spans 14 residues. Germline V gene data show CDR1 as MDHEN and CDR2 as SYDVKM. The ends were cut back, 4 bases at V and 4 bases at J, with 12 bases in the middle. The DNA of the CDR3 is TGTGCCAGCAGTTCCGACGGAGGAGCAGATACGCAGTATTTT. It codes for CASSSDGGADTQYF.

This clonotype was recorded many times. CDR3 sequence: CASSLHRQGGNQPQHF. CDR3 bases: TGTGCCAGCAGTTTGCATCGGCAGGGAGGCAATCAGCCCCAGCATTTT. The V and J genes are TRBV12-3 or TRBV12-4 and TRBJ1-5; a weak D match, TRBD1 (5 bases). The CDR3 runs to 16 residues. V lost 3 bases and J 2 bases, leaving 14 bases between the germline ends.

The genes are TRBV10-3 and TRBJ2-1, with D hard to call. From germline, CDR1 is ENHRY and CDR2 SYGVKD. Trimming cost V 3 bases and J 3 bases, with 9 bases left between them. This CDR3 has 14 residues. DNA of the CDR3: TGTGCCATCAGTGAATCCCGAGGCTACAATGAGCAGTTCTTC. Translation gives CAISESRGYNEQFF.

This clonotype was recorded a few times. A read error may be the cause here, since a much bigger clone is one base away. CDR3 coding DNA: TGTGCCGGCAGCTTGGAAGGACAGGGCCTGGGTAATTCACCCCTCCACTTT. Translating it yields CAGSLEGQGLGNSPLHF. The chain recombines TRBV5-6 with TRBJ1-6, with 8 bases fitting TRBD1. Germline lookup yields CDR1 SGHDT and CDR2 YYEEEE. CDR3 length equals 17 residues. Full variable domain (missing parts from reference TRBV5-6 and TRBJ1-6): DAGVTQSPTHLIKTRGQQVTLRCSPKSGHDTVSWYQQALGQGPQFIFQYYEEEERQRGNFPDRFSGHQFPNYSSELNVNALLLGDSALYLCAGSLEGQGLGNSPLHFGNGTRLTVT.

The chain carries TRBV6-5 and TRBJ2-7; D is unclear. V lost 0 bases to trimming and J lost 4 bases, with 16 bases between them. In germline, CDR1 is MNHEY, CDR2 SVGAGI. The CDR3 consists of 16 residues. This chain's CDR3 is CASSYSARPDIYEQYF. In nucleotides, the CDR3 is TGTGCCAGCAGTTACTCGGCTAGACCTGATATTTACGAGCAGTACTTC.

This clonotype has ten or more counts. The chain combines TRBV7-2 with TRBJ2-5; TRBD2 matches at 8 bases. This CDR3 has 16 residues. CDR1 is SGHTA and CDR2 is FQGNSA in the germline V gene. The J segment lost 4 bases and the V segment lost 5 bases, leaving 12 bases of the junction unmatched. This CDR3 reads CASSGPMLAGLETQYF. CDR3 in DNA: TGTGCCAGCAGCGGCCCAATGTTAGCGGGATTAGAGACCCAGTACTTC.

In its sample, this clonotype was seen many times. The CDR3 bases are TGTGCCAGCAGCAGCGGGGAGACAGATACGCAGTATTTT. It codes for CASSSGETDTQYF. J is TRBJ2-3 and V is TRBV2; 7 nucleotides agree with TRBD2. CDR3 length: 13 amino acids. V shed 6 bases and J 3 bases; nucleotides not matched to a gene: 3. CDR1 SNHLY and CDR2 FYNNEI come from the germline V gene.

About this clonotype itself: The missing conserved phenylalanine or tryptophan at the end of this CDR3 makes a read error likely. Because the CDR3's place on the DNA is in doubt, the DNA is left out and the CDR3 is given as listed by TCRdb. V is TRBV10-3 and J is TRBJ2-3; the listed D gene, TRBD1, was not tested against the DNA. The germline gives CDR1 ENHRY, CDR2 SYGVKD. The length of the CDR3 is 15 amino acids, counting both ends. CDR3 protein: CAITDVDRGTDTQYL.

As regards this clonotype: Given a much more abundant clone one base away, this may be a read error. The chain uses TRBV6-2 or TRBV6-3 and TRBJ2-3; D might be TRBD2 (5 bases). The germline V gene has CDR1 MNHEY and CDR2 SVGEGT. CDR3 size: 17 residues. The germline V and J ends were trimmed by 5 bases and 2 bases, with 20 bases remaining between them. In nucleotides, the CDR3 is TGTGCCAGCAGTGAGCTACCTAGCAGCGCCACCACAGATACGCAGTATTTT. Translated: CASSELPSSATTDTQYF.

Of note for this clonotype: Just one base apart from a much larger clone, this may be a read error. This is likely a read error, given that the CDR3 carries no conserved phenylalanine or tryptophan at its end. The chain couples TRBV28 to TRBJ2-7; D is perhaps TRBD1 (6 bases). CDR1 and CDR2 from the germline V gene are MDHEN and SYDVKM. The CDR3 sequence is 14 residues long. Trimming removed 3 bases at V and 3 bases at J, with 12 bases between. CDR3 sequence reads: CASSFPGADYEQYS. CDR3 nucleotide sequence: TGTGCCAGCAGTTTCCCAGGGGCCGACTACGAGCAGTACTCC.

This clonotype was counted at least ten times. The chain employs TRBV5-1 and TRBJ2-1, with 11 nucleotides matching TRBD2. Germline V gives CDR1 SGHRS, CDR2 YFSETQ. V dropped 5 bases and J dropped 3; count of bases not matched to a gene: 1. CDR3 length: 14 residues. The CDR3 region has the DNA TGCGCCAGCAGTACTAGCGGGGGCTACAATGAGCAGTTCTTC. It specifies CASSTSGGYNEQFF.

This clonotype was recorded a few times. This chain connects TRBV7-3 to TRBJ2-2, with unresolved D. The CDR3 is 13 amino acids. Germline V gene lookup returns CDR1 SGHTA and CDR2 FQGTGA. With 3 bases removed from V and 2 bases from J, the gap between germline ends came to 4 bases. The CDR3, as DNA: TGTGCCAGCAGCTTGTCAAACACCGGGGAGCTGTTTTTT. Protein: CASSLSNTGELFF.

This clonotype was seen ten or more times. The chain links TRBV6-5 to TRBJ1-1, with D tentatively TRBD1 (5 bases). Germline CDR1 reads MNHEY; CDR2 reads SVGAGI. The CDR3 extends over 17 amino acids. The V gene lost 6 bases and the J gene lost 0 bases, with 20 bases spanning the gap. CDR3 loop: CASSLRLGARVNTEAFF. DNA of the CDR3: TGTGCCAGCAGCTTGCGGCTCGGGGCGCGAGTGAACACTGAAGCTTTCTTT.

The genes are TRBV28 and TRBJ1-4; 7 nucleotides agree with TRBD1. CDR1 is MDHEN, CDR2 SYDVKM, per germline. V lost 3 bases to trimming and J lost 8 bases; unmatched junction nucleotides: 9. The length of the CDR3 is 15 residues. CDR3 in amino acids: CASSFHRGWDEKLFF. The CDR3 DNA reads TGTGCCAGCAGTTTCCACAGGGGATGGGACGAAAAACTGTTTTTT. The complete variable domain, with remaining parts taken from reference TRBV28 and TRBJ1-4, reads DVKVTQSSRYLVKRTGEKVFLECVQDMDHENMFWYRQDPGLGLRLIYFSYDVKMKEKGDIPEGYSVSREKKERFSLILESASTNQTSMYLCASSFHRGWDEKLFFGSGTQLSVL.

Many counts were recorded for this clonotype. The CDR3, as DNA: TGTGCCAGCAGCTTGGCGGGGCTCTCTGGAAACACCATATATTTT. Translating it yields CASSLAGLSGNTIYF. The rearrangement uses TRBV5-6 and TRBJ1-3, with D possibly being TRBD1 (5 bases). The V and J ends lost 0 bases and 0 bases respectively, with 7 bases between them. The CDR3 spans 15 residues. Germline loops: CDR1 SGHDT, CDR2 YYEEEE. Variable domain in full (rest from reference TRBV5-6 and TRBJ1-3): DAGVTQSPTHLIKTRGQQVTLRCSPKSGHDTVSWYQQALGQGPQFIFQYYEEEERQRGNFPDRFSGHQFPNYSSELNVNALLLGDSALYLCASSLAGLSGNTIYFGEGSWLTVV.